This T cell receptor (beta chain) stems from a study of shared clonotypes between healthy human individuals. Study at large: Ranging from 18 to 49 in age, donors were two women and three men. Three CD4 naive, three CD4 memory, two CD8 naive and one CD8 memory plate were used per donor. Study results and caveats: Generally, estimated richness proved larger in naive subsets than it did in memory subsets.

Naive-designated CD8 cells lacked CD45RO, were positively enriched for CCR7, and omitted terminally differentiated effector memory CD45RA+ cells. As concerns this clone: Its antigen is unidentified. Different DNA sequences within this sample yield the same CDR3.

The assay was immunoSEQ multiplex PCR, and TCRdb's table has in-frame clones only and misses some. The table shows about 2.1 million clones, with around 93% occurring only once. V lost 4 bases and J lost 2, with 3 bases in between. Germline lookup yields CDR1 MDHEN and CDR2 SYDVKM. The CDR3 length is 11 residues. Sequencing was performed on naive CD8+ T cells from PBMCs. V is TRBV28 and J is TRBJ2-7; D gene unclear. The sequence came from a young man in good health. Some clones in this sample may be carry-over from other donors' samples. The CDR3 nucleotides read TGTGCCAGCAGTTCTCCCTACGAGCAGTACTTC. This gives the protein CASSSPYEQYF.